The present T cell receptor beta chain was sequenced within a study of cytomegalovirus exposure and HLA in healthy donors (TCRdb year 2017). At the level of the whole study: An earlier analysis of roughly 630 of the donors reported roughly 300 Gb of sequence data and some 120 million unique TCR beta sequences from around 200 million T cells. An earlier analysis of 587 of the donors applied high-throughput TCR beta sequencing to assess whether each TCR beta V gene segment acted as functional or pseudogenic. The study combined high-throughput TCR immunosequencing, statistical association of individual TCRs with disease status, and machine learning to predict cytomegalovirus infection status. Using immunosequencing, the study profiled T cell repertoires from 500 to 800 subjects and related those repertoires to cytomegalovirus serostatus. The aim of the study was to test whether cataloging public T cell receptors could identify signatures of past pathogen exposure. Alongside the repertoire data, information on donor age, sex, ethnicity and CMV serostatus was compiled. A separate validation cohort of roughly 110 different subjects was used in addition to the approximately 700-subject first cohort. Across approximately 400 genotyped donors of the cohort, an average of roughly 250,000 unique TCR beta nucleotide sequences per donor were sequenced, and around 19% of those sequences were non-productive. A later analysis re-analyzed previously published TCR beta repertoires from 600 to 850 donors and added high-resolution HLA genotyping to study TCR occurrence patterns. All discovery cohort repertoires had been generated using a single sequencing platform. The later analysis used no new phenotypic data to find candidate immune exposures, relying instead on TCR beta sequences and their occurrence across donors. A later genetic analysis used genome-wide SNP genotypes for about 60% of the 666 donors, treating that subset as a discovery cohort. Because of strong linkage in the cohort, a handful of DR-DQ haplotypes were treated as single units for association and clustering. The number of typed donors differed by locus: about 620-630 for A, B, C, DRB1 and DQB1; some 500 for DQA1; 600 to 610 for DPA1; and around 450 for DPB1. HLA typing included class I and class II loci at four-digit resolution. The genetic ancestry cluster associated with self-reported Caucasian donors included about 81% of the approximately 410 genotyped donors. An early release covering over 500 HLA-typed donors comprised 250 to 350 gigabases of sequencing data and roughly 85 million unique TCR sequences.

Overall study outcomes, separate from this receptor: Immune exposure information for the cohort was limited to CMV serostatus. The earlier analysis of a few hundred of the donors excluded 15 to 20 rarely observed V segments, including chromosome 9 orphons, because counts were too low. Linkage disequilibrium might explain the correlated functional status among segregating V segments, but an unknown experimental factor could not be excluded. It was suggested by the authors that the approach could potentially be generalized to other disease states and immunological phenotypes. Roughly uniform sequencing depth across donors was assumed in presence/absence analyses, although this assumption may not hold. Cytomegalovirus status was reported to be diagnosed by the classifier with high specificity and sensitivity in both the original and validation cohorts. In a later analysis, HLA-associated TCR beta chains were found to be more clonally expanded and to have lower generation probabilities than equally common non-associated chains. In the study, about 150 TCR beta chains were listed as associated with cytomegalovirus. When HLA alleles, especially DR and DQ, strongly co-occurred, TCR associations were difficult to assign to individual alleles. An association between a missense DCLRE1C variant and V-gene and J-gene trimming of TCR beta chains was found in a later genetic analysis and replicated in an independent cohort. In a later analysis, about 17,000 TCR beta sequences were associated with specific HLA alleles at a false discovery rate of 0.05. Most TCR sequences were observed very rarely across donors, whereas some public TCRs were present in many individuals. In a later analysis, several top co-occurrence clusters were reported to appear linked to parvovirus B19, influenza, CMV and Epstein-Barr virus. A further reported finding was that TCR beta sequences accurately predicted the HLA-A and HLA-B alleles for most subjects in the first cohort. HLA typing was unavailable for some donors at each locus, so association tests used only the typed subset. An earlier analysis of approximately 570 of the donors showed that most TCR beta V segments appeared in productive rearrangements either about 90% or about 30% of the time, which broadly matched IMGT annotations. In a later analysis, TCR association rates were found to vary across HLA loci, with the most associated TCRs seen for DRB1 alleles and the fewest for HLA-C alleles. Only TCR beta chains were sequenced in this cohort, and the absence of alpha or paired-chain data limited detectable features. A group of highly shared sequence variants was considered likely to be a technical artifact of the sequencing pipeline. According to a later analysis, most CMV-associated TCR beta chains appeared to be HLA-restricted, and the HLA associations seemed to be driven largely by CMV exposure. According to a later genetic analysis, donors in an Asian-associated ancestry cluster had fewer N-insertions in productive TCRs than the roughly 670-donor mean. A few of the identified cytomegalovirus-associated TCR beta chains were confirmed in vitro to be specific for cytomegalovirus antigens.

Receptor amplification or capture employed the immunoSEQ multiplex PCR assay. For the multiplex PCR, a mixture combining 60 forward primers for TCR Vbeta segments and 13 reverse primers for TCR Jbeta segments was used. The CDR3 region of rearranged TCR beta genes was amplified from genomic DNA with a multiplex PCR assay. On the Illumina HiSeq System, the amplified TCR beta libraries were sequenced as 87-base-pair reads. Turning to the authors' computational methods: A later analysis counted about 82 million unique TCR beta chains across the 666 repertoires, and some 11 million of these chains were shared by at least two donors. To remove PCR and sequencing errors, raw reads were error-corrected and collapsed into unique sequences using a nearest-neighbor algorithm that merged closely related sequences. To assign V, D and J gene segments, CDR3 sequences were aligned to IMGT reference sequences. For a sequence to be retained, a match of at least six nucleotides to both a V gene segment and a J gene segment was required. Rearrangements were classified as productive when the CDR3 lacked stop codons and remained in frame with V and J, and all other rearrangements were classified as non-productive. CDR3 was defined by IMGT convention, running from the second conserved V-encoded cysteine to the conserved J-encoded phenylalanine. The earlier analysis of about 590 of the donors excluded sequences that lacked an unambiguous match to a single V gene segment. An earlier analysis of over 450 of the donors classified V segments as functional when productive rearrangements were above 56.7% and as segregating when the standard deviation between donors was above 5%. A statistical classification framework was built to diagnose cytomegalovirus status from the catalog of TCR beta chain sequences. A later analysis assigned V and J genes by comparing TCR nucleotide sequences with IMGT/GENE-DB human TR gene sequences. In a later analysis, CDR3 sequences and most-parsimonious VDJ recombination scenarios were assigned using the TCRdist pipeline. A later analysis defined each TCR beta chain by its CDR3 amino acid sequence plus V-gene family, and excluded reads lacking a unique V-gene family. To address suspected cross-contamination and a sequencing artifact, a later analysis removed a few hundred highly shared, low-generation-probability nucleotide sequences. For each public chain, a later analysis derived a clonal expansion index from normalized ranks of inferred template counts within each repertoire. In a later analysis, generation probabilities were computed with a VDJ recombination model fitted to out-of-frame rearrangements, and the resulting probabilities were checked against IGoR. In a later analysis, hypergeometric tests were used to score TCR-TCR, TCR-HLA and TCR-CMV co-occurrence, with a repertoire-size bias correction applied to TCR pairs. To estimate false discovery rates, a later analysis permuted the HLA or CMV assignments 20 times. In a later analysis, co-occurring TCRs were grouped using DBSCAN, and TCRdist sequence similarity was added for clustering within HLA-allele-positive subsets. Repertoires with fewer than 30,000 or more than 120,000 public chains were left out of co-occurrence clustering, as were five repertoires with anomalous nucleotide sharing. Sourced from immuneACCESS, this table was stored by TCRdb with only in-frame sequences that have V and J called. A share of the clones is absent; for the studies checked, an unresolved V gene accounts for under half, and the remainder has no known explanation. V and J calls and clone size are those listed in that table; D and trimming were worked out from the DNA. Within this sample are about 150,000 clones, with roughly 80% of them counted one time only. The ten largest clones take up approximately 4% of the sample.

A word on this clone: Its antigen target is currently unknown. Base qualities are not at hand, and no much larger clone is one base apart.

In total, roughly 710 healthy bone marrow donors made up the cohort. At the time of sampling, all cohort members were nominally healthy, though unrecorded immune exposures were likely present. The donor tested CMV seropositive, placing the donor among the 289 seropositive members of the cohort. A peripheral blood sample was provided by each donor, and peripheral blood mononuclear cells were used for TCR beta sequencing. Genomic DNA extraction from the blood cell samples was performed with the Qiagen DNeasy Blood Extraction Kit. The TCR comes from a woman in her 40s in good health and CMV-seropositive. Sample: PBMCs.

The DNA sequence is TGTGCCAGCAGTTTTCCGCTTATGGGGGGTGCAGAGGAGACCCAGTACTTC. Its protein reads: CASSFPLMGGAEETQYF. The chain joins TRBV28 to TRBJ2-5; tentative D gene TRBD2, with 6 bases matching. CDR3 length: 17 amino acids, cysteine to phenylalanine. Of all the DNA, just the CDR3 is kept, 51 bases in frame from base 1. V sheds 3 bases and J sheds 5 bases, leaving 22 bases between their ends. The germline V gene gives CDR1 as MDHEN and CDR2 as SYDVKM. Reference TRBV28 and TRBJ2-5 genes cover what lies past the CDR3, so the full variable domain is DVKVTQSSRYLVKRTGEKVFLECVQDMDHENMFWYRQDPGLGLRLIYFSYDVKMKEKGDIPEGYSVSREKKERFSLILESASTNQTSMYLCASSFPLMGGAEETQYFGPGTRLLVL.